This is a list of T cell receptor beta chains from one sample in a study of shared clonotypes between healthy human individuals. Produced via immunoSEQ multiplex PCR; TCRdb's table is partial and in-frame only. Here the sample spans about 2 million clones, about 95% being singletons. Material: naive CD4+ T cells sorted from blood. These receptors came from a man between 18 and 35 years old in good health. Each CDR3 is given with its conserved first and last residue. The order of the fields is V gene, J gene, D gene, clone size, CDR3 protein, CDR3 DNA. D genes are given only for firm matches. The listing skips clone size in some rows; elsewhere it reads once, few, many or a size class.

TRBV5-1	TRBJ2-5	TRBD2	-	CASSPLGGIQETQYF	TGCGCCAGCAGCCCGTTGGGAGGGATACAAGAGACCCAGTACTTC
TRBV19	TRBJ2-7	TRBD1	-	CASSPRTGPYEQYF	TGTGCCAGTAGCCCCCGGACAGGGCCCTACGAGCAGTACTTC
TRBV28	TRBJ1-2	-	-	CASTAYRDYGYTF	TGTGCCAGCACCGCCTACAGGGACTATGGCTACACCTTC
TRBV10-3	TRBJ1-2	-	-	CAISEDNYGYTF	TGTGCCATCAGTGAAGATAACTATGGCTACACCTTC
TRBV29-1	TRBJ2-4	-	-	CSAESVLSKNIQYF	TGCAGCGCTGAATCCGTGCTGTCCAAAAACATTCAGTACTTC
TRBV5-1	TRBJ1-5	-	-	CASSFLGPGGNQPQHF	TGCGCCAGCAGCTTTTTGGGTCCCGGAGGCAATCAGCCCCAGCATTTT
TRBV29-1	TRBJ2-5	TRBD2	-	CSAGGLAGMETQYF	TGCAGCGCTGGGGGACTAGCGGGAATGGAGACCCAGTACTTC
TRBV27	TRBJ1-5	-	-	CASSLTLSGSNQPQHF	TGTGCCAGCAGTTTAACTCTTTCGGGTAGCAATCAGCCCCAGCATTTT
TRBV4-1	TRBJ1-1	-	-	CASSQGETENTEAFF	TGCGCCAGCAGCCAAGGGGAAACAGAGAACACTGAAGCTTTCTTT
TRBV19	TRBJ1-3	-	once	CASGPTESGNTIYF	TGTGCCAGTGGACCGACCGAGTCTGGAAACACCATATATTTT
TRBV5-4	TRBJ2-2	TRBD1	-	CASSDRTGGDTGELFF	TGTGCCAGCAGCGACCGGACAGGGGGGGACACCGGGGAGCTGTTTTTT
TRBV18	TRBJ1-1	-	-	CASSPGEGYTEAFF	TGTGCCAGCTCACCAGGTGAGGGATACACTGAAGCTTTCTTT
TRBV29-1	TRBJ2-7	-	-	CSVEFGQLSYEQYF	TGCAGCGTTGAATTCGGACAGCTCTCCTACGAGCAGTACTTC
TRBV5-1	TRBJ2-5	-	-	CASSLTGLVETQYF	TGCGCCAGCAGCTTAACAGGGTTGGTAGAGACCCAGTACTTC
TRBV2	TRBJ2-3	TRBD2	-	CASSELAGGSRADTQYF	TGTGCCAGCAGTGAGCTAGCGGGGGGCTCTCGGGCAGATACGCAGTATTTT
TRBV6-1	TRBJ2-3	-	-	CASRSHGTDTQYF	TGTGCCAGCAGATCTCACGGCACAGATACGCAGTATTTT
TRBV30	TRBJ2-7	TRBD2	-	CAWSVRTSGRSYEQYF	TGTGCCTGGAGTGTACGGACTAGCGGACGCTCCTACGAGCAGTACTTC
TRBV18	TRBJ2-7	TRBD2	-	CASSPLGRGGLIEQYF	TGTGCCAGCTCACCTCTAGGGCGGGGGGGCCTAATCGAGCAGTACTTC
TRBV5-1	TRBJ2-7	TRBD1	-	CASSLVQGTYEQYF	TGCGCCAGCAGCTTGGTACAGGGGACCTACGAGCAGTACTTC
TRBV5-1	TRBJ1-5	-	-	CASRSHPGQSNQPQHF	TGCGCCAGCAGATCTCATCCGGGACAAAGCAATCAGCCCCAGCATTTT
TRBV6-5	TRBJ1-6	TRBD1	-	CASSYGTGHNSPLHF	TGTGCCAGCAGTTACGGGACAGGGCATAATTCACCCCTCCACTTT
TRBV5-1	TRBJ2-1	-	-	CASSSGQINNEQFF	TGCGCCAGCAGCTCCGGACAGATCAACAATGAGCAGTTCTTC
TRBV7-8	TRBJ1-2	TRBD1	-	CASSPMSSRQGASGYTF	TGTGCCAGCAGCCCAATGTCATCGCGACAGGGGGCCAGTGGCTACACCTTC
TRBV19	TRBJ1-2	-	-	CASSDYNYGYTF	TGTGCCAGTAGTGATTATAACTATGGCTACACCTTC
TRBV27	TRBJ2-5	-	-	CASSFFAGNRETQYF	TGTGCCAGCAGTTTTTTCGCCGGGAACCGAGAGACCCAGTACTTC
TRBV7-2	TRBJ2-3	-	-	CASSPSLGVAATDTQYF	TGTGCCAGCAGCCCCAGTCTGGGGGTAGCGGCCACAGATACGCAGTATTTT
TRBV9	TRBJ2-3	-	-	CASSRGNTDTQYF	TGTGCCAGCAGCAGGGGGAACACAGATACGCAGTATTTT
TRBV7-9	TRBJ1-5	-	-	CASSLGGGGVNQPQHF	TGTGCCAGCAGCTTGGGGGGTGGTGGTGTCAATCAGCCCCAGCATTTT
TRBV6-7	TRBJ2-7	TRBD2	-	CASSYSMWEGSSSYEQYF	TGTGCCAGCAGTTACTCGATGTGGGAGGGTAGTAGCTCCTACGAGCAGTACTTC
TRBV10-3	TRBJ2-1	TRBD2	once	CAISERAGLNEQFF	TGTGCCATCAGTGAGCGAGCGGGACTGAATGAGCAGTTCTTC
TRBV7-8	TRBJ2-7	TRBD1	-	CASSAQDRGPYEQYF	TGTGCCAGCAGCGCTCAGGACAGGGGACCCTACGAGCAGTACTTC
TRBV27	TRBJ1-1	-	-	CASSLNQAQGTEAFF	TGTGCCAGCAGTTTAAACCAGGCCCAGGGCACTGAAGCTTTCTTT
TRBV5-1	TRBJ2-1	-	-	CASMSGYNEQFF	TGCGCCAGCATGAGCGGTTACAATGAGCAGTTCTTC
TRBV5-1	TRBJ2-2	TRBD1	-	CASSLLRDSSSWELFF	TGCGCCAGCAGCTTGTTACGGGACAGTAGTAGTTGGGAGCTGTTTTTT
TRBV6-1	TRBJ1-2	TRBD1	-	CASSDPGQGYGYTF	TGTGCCAGCAGTGACCCGGGACAGGGCTATGGCTACACCTTC
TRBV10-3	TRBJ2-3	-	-	CAISSTADTQYF	TGTGCCATCAGTTCGACAGCAGATACGCAGTATTTT
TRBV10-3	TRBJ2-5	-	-	CAISPGRQETQYF	TGTGCCATCAGTCCAGGGCGTCAAGAGACCCAGTACTTC
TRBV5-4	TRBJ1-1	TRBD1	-	CASNIDRDDTEAFF	TGTGCCAGCAACATCGACAGGGACGACACTGAAGCTTTCTTT
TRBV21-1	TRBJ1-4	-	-	CASSSGQVFNEKLFF	TGTGCCAGCAGCAGCGGACAGGTCTTTAATGAAAAACTGTTTTTT
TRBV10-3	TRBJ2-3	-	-	CAISGGVDTQYF	TGTGCCATCAGTGGAGGAGTAGATACGCAGTATTTT
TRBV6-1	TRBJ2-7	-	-	CASLARAHEQYF	TGTGCCAGCCTTGCCAGGGCGCACGAGCAGTACTTC